This T cell receptor beta chain stems from a study of identifying expanded T cells in peripheral blood. Notes on the study in general: Over two and four weeks, about 17 and 20 clones changed, versus around 1.3 between replicates.

Notes on this clone: Its antigen is not known.

Trimming left V 0 bases short and J 11 bases short, with 19 bases between. The CDR3 extends over 15 amino acids. The germline V gene has CDR1 LGHNA and CDR2 YSLEER. The repertoire was sequenced with immunoSEQ multiplex PCR; TCRdb's copy has only in-frame clones and lacks some. The data hold around 56,000 clones, with approximately 80% observed a single time. Specimen: blood. The chain joins TRBV4-3 to TRBJ1-1, with D maybe TRBD1 (6 bases). The source is a person aged 18-70 years in good health. CDR3 bases: TGCGCCAGCAGCCAAGATGGTGCGGGGGGCTTGAGGGCTTTCTTT. This sequence encodes CASSQDGAGGLRAFF.